One sample yielded the 2 T cell receptor beta chains listed below, sequenced in a study of blood T cells in healthy people across ages (dated by TCRdb to about 2015). The method behind the library was 5' RACE. Sequencer: Illumina HiSeq 2500. The second PCR ran for roughly 7 to 12 cycles and used a J-beta primer mix along with a sample-barcoded 5' primer. TCRdb reprocessed the public reads (quality trimming at Q25 with fastp, clone calling with MiXCR) and kept in-frame beta chains. Here each entry gathers all rows of one CDR3 protein and keeps the most common genes and DNA. This sample has about 780,000 distinct CDR3 sequences in its table, and less than 60% of those were observed once. The ten most abundant clones make up around a sixth of the sample. The source material was blood. These receptor sequences come from a man older than 75 in good health.

This clonotype was seen more than once but under ten times. The rearrangement links TRBV7-2 to TRBJ2-5; D possibly corresponds to TRBD2 (6 bases). This CDR3 region has 13 residues. Germline V gene sequence: CDR1 SGHTA, CDR2 FQGNSA. V gave up 5 bases and J gave up 11 bases, with 18 bases separating them. This chain's CDR3 is CASSRGTLNEQYF. The CDR3, as DNA: TGTGCCAGCAGCCGAGGGACTCTCAATGAGCAGTACTTC.

This chain uses TRBV4-1 with TRBJ1-5; D uncertain. Germline-derived CDR1 and CDR2 are MGHRA and YSYEKL. This CDR3 is built from 14 residues. Trimming left V 0 bases short and J 3 bases short, with 6 bases between. The CDR3, as DNA: TGCGCCAGCAGCCAAGAAAAGGTCAATCAGCCCCAGCATTTT. Its protein is CASSQEKVNQPQHF.